This T cell receptor beta chain is from a study of a mutant IDH1 vaccine in newly diagnosed glioma. About the study: Vaccination was launched 4-6 weeks after radiotherapy alone, or with temozolomide cycles.

This CDR3 has 19 amino acids. CDR1 is LNHDA and CDR2 is SQIVND in the germline V gene (reference sequence). Losses at the gene ends were 4 bases for V and 3 bases for J; bases not matched to a gene: 12. Measured with immunoSEQ multiplex PCR; TCRdb has only the in-frame clones, and not every one. The data contain tens of thousands of clones, over 80% of them singletons. A remark on this clone: The antigen is not known.

The time point: week 47, end of study. It was 300 ug of mutant IDH1 20-mer peptide that made up each vaccine dose, given with topical imiquimod. The receptor was isolated from a woman aged 50 to 65 with glioma. The V gene is TRBV19, the J gene TRBJ1-6; 10 nucleotides line up with TRBD1. The sequencing here drew on PBMCs, taken from a glioma patient whose treatment included an IDH1 peptide vaccine. The CDR3 region has the DNA TGTGCCAGTAGTACTCCCGGGCCGGGACAGGGGTTCTATAATTCACCCCTCCACTTT. Translated, it gives CASSTPGPGQGFYNSPLHF. Variable domain in full (rest from reference TRBV19 and TRBJ1-6): DGGITQSPKYLFRKEGQNVTLSCEQNLNHDAMYWYRQDPGQGLRLIYYSQIVNDFQKGDIAEGYSVSREKKESFPLTVTSAQKNPTAFYLCASSTPGPGQGFYNSPLHFGNGTRLTVT.